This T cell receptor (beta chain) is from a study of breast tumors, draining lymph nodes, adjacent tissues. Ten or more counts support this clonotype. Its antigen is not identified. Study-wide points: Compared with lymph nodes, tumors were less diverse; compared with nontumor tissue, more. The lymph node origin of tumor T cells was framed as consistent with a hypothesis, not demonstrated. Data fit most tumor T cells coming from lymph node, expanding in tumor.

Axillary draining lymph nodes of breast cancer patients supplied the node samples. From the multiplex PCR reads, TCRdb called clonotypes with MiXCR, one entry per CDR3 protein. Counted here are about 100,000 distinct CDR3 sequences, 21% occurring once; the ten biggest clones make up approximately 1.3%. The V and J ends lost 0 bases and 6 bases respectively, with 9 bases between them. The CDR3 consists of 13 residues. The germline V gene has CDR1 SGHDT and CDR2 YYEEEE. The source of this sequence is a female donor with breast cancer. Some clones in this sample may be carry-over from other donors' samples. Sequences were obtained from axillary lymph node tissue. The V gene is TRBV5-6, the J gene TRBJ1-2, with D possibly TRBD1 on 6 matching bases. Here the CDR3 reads CASSLGGLDGYTF. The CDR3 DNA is TGTGCCAGCAGCTTGGGGGGGCTTGATGGCTACACCTTC.